Listed below are T cell receptor beta chains from one sample, sequenced in a study of memory CD4+ T cells and cytomegalovirus serostatus. Repertoires were generated with immunoSEQ multiplex PCR, while TCRdb's copy carries only in-frame clones and drops some. The sample has about 57,000 clones, around 79% seen once. Sequencing used memory CD4+ T cells from blood. All receptors derive from an adult in good health and CMV-seronegative. Both conserved end residues are part of each CDR3. The D gene is left open where the match is weak. Rows may omit the clone size; those that give it use once, few, many or a size class.

d_gene | j_gene | v_gene | abundance | CDR3nt | CDR3aa
- | TRBJ2-6 | TRBV6-5 | - | TGTGCCAGCAGTACACAGGGCACCAACGTCCTGACTTTC | CASSTQGTNVLTF
- | TRBJ2-5 | TRBV7-2 | - | TGTGCCAGCAGCCGCTCCTCTCCGGGACAAGAGACCCAGTACTTC | CASSRSSPGQETQYF
- | TRBJ2-7 | TRBV7-9 | - | TGTGCCATCGGATGGGCGTCTGGATACGAGCAGTACTTC | CAIGWASGYEQYF
- | TRBJ2-5 | TRBV4-1 | few | TGCGCCAGCAGCCAGGGACCCCGCGAGACCCAGTACTTC | CASSQGPRETQYF
TRBD1 | TRBJ1-2 | TRBV5-5 | - | TGTGCCAGCAGCCGAGAACAGGGGGAGACTAACTATGGCTACACCTTC | CASSREQGETNYGYTF
- | TRBJ2-7 | TRBV7-8 | - | TGTGCCAGCAGCTTAGCCGCTAGAATCTACGAGCAGTACTTC | CASSLAARIYEQYF
- | TRBJ1-4 | TRBV27 | - | TGTGCCAGCAGCAGGAATAGCCTTTTAAATGAAAAACTGTTTTTT | CASSRNSLLNEKLFF
- | TRBJ1-3 | TRBV19 | once | TGTGCCAGTAGTATCCAGTCTACAGGAAACACCATATATTTT | CASSIQSTGNTIYF
- | TRBJ1-5 | TRBV5-5 | - | TGTGCCAGCAGCTTGACTCTCGGGGAGCCCCAGCATTTT | CASSLTLGEPQHF
- | TRBJ1-5 | TRBV19 | - | TGTGCCAGTAGTGGAGAGGGCAGGGGGCCCCAGCATTTT | CASSGEGRGPQHF
- | TRBJ2-2 | TRBV19 | once | TGTGCCAGTAGGAACTGGAGAACGTCCGGGGAGCTGTTTTTT | CASRNWRTSGELFF
- | TRBJ1-1 | TRBV30 | - | TGTGCCTGGAGTGCAACAGGGAGGGCTTTCTTT | CAWSATGRAFF
TRBD2 | TRBJ2-1 | TRBV7-6 | once | TGTGCCAGCAGCAGTACTAGCGGGGGCAACAATGAGCAGTTCTTC | CASSSTSGGNNEQFF
- | TRBJ1-3 | TRBV21-1 | - | TGTGCCAGCAGCAGAACCACAGGAGATAGTGGAAACACCATATATTTT | CASSRTTGDSGNTIYF
TRBD2 | TRBJ2-5 | TRBV19 | - | TGTGCCAGTAGTGCTCTCTTGGGACTAGCGGGGAAAGAGACCCAGTACTTC | CASSALLGLAGKETQYF
TRBD1 | TRBJ2-2 | TRBV5-8 | - | TGTGCCAGCAGCCCAGCCCTGACAGGGGCCGGGGAGCTGTTTTTT | CASSPALTGAGELFF
- | TRBJ1-2 | TRBV2 | once | TGTGCCAGCAGTGAAGAAGAGGGGATAATCTATGGCTACACCTTC | CASSEEEGIIYGYTF
- | TRBJ1-2 | TRBV11-2 | - | TGTGCCAGCAGCTCTTGGACACGCTATGGCTACACCTTC | CASSSWTRYGYTF
TRBD1 | TRBJ1-5 | TRBV2 | - | TGTGCCAGCAGTTCCGGACAGGGAAGTCAGCCCCAGCATTTT | CASSSGQGSQPQHF
- | TRBJ2-7 | TRBV5-6 | - | TGTGCCAGCAGCTTTGGCGGGCCGGCCTACGAGCAGTACTTC | CASSFGGPAYEQYF
- | TRBJ2-7 | TRBV11-2 | - | TGTGCCAGCAGCCACCGACAGGGAGGCCAGTACTTC | CASSHRQGGQYF
TRBD1 | TRBJ1-2 | TRBV7-8 | few | TGTGCCAGCAGCAAGGGACAGATCTATGGCTACACCTTC | CASSKGQIYGYTF
- | TRBJ2-7 | TRBV11-2 | - | TGTGCCAGCAGCTTATCTCGCTGGGCTGGGTCCTACGAGCAGTACTTC | CASSLSRWAGSYEQYF
- | TRBJ2-7 | TRBV2 | - | TGTGCCAGCAGCTACTCCTACGAGCAGTACTTC | CASSYSYEQYF
- | TRBJ2-2 | TRBV19 | few | TGTGCCAGTAGTTTCGGGTACTCCCACCTGGGGAACACCGGGGAGCTGTTTTTT | CASSFGYSHLGNTGELFF
- | TRBJ2-2 | TRBV14 | - | TGTGCCAGCAGCCGACACCGTGCGGCCGGGGAGCTGTTTTTT | CASSRHRAAGELFF
- | TRBJ2-7 | TRBV7-2 | - | TGTGCCAGCAGCTTAGAACAGATCTCCTACGAGCAGTACTTC | CASSLEQISYEQYF
- | TRBJ1-4 | TRBV14 | - | TGTGCCAGCAGCCAAGATACGGTTGGAAAACTGTTTTTT | CASSQDTVGKLFF
TRBD1 | TRBJ2-7 | TRBV10-3 | few | TGTGCCATCAGACCCGGGACAGGGACCTACGAGCAGTACTTC | CAIRPGTGTYEQYF
- | TRBJ1-5 | TRBV6-5 | - | TGTGCCAGCAGGATTAATAGCAATCAGCCCCAGCATTTT | CASRINSNQPQHF
TRBD2 | TRBJ2-3 | TRBV4-2 | - | TGTGCCAGCAGCCCGCGAGCGGGGACCACAGATACGCAGTATTTT | CASSPRAGTTDTQYF
- | TRBJ1-4 | TRBV4-1 | - | TGCGCCAGCAGCCAAAGCGGGCTCACTAATGAAAAACTGTTTTTT | CASSQSGLTNEKLFF
- | TRBJ1-5 | TRBV18 | - | TGTGCCAGCTCACTAACCGGGAGCCCCAATCAGCCCCAGCATTTT | CASSLTGSPNQPQHF